Shown below are 13 T cell receptor beta chains from a single sample sequenced in a study of cytomegalovirus exposure and HLA in healthy donors. Researchers ran the PCR with 60 Vbeta and 13 Jbeta primers. Clones were read by immunoSEQ multiplex PCR, and TCRdb kept only the in-frame ones, dropping some. The repertoire holds approximately 150,000 clones, with roughly 81% as singletons. Sequenced input: PBMCs. These receptors all stem from a man aged 25-40 years in good health and CMV-seropositive.

This chain links TRBV6-5 with TRBJ2-5; TRBD2 agrees at 7 bases. V was pared by 6 bases and J by 1 base, with 5 bases of the junction left unmatched. The CDR3 runs to 14 residues. The V gene's germline CDR1 is MNHEY and CDR2 SVGAGI. Written as DNA, the CDR3 is TGTGCCAGCAGAGCGGGGAGGGGCCAAGAGACCCAGTACTTC. Translated, it gives CASRAGRGQETQYF.

This clone was seen just once. The chain links TRBV10-3 to TRBJ2-1; 10 bases are a match to TRBD2. J gave up 4 bases and V 6 bases, and 12 bases lay outside the gene matches. The germline gives CDR1 ENHRY, CDR2 SYGVKD. The CDR3 has 17 residues. The CDR3 reads CAIRDISKLAGYNEQFF. CDR3 DNA: TGTGCCATCAGGGACATTTCTAAACTAGCGGGGTACAATGAGCAGTTCTTC.

The V call is TRBV11-2, the J call TRBJ2-3, with unresolved D. This CDR3 contains 17 residues. With 0 bases removed from V and 2 bases from J, the gap between germline ends came to 15 bases. The germline V gene has CDR1 SGHAT and CDR2 FQNNGV. CDR3 coding DNA: TGTGCCAGCAGCTTAGATCTCCAGGTCACGTACACAGATACGCAGTATTTT. This sequence encodes CASSLDLQVTYTDTQYF.

The chain recombines TRBV4-1 with TRBJ1-3, with no clear D. V was shortened by 1 base and J by 0 bases, with 4 bases between the two germline ends. Germline CDR1 MGHRA, CDR2 YSYEKL. The CDR3 contains 14 residues. The CDR3 is CASSQVLSGNTIYF. DNA of the CDR3: TGCGCCAGCAGCCAAGTTCTCTCTGGAAACACCATATATTTT.

The V gene is TRBV6-1, the J gene TRBJ1-3; D remains unclear. Germline CDR1 and CDR2: MNHNS and SASEGT. V lost 4 bases to trimming and J lost 0 bases, with 10 bases between them. This CDR3 has 15 residues. The CDR3 DNA reads TGTGCCAGCAGTGGGAGGCGGTACTCTGGAAACACCATATATTTT. As protein: CASSGRRYSGNTIYF.

The chain joins TRBV2 to TRBJ2-7, with a tentative D call TRBD2 (5 bases). CDR3 length equals 14 residues. Germline V gene sequence: CDR1 SNHLY, CDR2 FYNNEI. V lost 7 bases and J 0 bases, leaving 13 bases between the germline ends. The CDR3 protein is CASTLRESSYEQYF. The CDR3 region has the DNA TGTGCCAGCACGCTGAGGGAGAGCTCCTACGAGCAGTACTTC.

The V gene is TRBV5-1, the J gene TRBJ2-7; D might be TRBD2 (6 bases). Germline values: CDR1 SGHRS, CDR2 YFSETQ. The V and J ends lost 4 bases and 6 bases respectively, with 14 bases between them. The CDR3 has 13 residues. CDR3 sequence (DNA): TGCGCCAGCAGCCGGTCCCCGGAGGGCGAGCAGTACGTC. This encodes CASSRSPEGEQYV.

The rearrangement uses TRBV6-5 and TRBJ2-5, with D perhaps TRBD1 (6 bases). CDR3 size: 14 residues. The V gene's germline CDR1 is MNHEY and CDR2 SVGAGI. V dropped 5 bases and J dropped 1 base, with 11 bases sitting between them. CDR3 protein: CASSITGSQETQYF. CDR3 bases: TGTGCCAGCAGTATTACAGGGAGCCAAGAGACCCAGTACTTC.

The rearrangement joins TRBV7-9 to TRBJ2-5, with D tentatively TRBD1 (5 bases). The ends were cut back, 3 bases at V and 5 bases at J, with 13 bases in the middle. CDR3 length equals 14 residues. Per the germline V gene, CDR1 is SEHNR and CDR2 is FQNEAQ (reference sequence). Written as DNA, the CDR3 is TGTGCCAGCAGCTTTTCAGGGTGGGTGGAGACCCAGTACTTC. Protein sequence: CASSFSGWVETQYF.

This clone has more than one count but fewer than ten. V usage is TRBV4-3 and J usage is TRBJ1-1, with no clear D. The germline CDR1 and CDR2 sequences are LGHNA and YSLEER. This CDR3 has 15 residues. V gave up 0 bases and J gave up 0 bases, with 8 bases separating them. In nucleotides, the CDR3 is TGCGCCAGCAGCCAAGACTGGCCGCTGAACACTGAAGCTTTCTTT. Protein product: CASSQDWPLNTEAFF.

The J gene is TRBJ1-2, the V gene TRBV11-3; the D gene is possibly TRBD1 (5 bases). This CDR3 is 14 amino acids long. V was shortened by 5 bases and J by 5 bases, with 15 bases between the two germline ends. The germline V gene has CDR1 SGHNT and CDR2 YENEEA. In DNA form, the CDR3 reads TGTGCCAGCAGCCCCCGGGACGGACTATATGGCTACACCTTC. It translates to CASSPRDGLYGYTF.

The chain uses TRBV7-8 and TRBJ1-4; TRBD1 aligns across 10 bases. After removal of 2 bases from V and 8 bases from J, the junction contained 5 bases not matched to a gene. CDR1 and CDR2 (germline): SGHVS, FQNEAQ. This CDR3 contains 15 residues. The CDR3 reads CASSLRDRGGEKLFF. For the CDR3, the DNA is TGTGCCAGCAGCTTAAGGGACAGGGGTGGGGAAAAACTGTTTTTT.

This clone was counted a few times. V is TRBV4-3 and J is TRBJ2-2; 7 bases match TRBD1. V shed 3 bases, J shed 5 bases, and the junction held 3 bases outside the gene matches. CDR1 is LGHNA and CDR2 is YSLEER in the germline V gene. The CDR3 contains 14 residues. The CDR3 loop is CASSQATGTGELFF. The CDR3 bases are TGCGCCAGCAGCCAGGCGACAGGGACCGGGGAGCTGTTTTTT.